What follows are 9 T cell receptor beta chains derived from one specimen sequenced in a study of T-cell reconstitution after alpha-beta-depleted transplantation in children. Preparation of the TCRbeta library used unique molecular identifiers. TCRdb re-analysed the PCR reads in MiXCR, keeping a single row per CDR3 protein. This table holds hundreds of thousands of distinct CDR3 sequences, 16% found once. The input for sequencing was PBMCs, mostly from graft donor cells, taken 360 days after TCRalphabeta/CD19-depleted stem cell transplant. Receptors were obtained from a boy under two years old who had a stem cell transplant for Wiskott-Aldrich syndrome, so the T cells may come from the graft donor.

This clonotype was detected a few times. The V call is TRBV7-2, the J call TRBJ1-1; no clear D. From germline, CDR1 is SGHTA and CDR2 FQGNSA. The length of the CDR3 is 14 residues. The V end lost 7 bases, the J end lost 1 base, and 13 bases lay between the germline ends. The CDR3 DNA sequence: TGTGCCAGCAACTTTGGCCCGGGGAACACTGAAGCTTTCTTT. Translating it yields CASNFGPGNTEAFF.

This rearrangement joins TRBV10-3 to TRBJ2-1; the match to TRBD1 covers 8 bases. The CDR3 has 15 residues. V was clipped by 6 bases and J by 12 bases; unmatched bases: 16. Germline V CDR1 and CDR2: ENHRY, SYGVKD. CDR3 protein: CAISTPGGGRLWQFF. CDR3 coding DNA: TGTGCCATCAGCACCCCAGGGGGCGGGCGGCTGTGGCAGTTCTTC.

V is TRBV6-2 or TRBV6-3 and J is TRBJ2-2; unclear D gene. The germline V gene has CDR1 MNHEY and CDR2 SVGEGT. The CDR3 is 13 amino acids. Trimming cost V 6 bases and J 5 bases, with 10 bases left between them. The CDR3 DNA sequence: TGTGCCAGCAGCTTCATAAGGACCGGGGAGCTGTTTTTT. Encoded protein: CASSFIRTGELFF.

The genes are TRBV5-1 and TRBJ2-1, with D maybe TRBD1 (6 bases). Deletions cut 4 bases from V and 5 bases from J, with 10 bases between. Germline V CDR1 and CDR2: SGHRS, YFSETQ. The CDR3 covers 13 residues. CDR3 nucleotide sequence: TGCGCCAGCAGCAGGAGACAGGACAATGAGCAGTTCTTC. Encoded protein: CASSRRQDNEQFF. The complete variable domain, with remaining parts taken from reference TRBV5-1 and TRBJ2-1, reads KAGVTQTPRYLIKTRGQQVTLSCSPISGHRSVSWYQQTPGQGLQFLFEYFSETQRNKGNFPGRFSGRQFSNSRSEMNVSTLELGDSALYLCASSRRQDNEQFFGPGTRLTVL.

At least ten counts were recorded for this clonotype. The chain employs TRBV6-1 and TRBJ2-5; D gene ambiguous. Looked up from germline, CDR1 is MNHNS and CDR2 is SASEGT. This CDR3 region has 13 residues. V shed 6 bases and J shed 2 bases, with 10 bases lying between them. The DNA of the CDR3 is TGTGCCAGCAGGCGGAGTGGGCAAGAGACCCAGTACTTC. Encoded protein: CASRRSGQETQYF.

This chain links TRBV18 with TRBJ2-5; D is perhaps TRBD1 (6 bases). Per germline, CDR1 KGHSH and CDR2 LQKENI. The CDR3 is 14 amino acids. Between the trimmed V and J ends, which lost 3 bases and 4 bases, there was a span of 12 bases. CDR3 DNA: TGTGCCAGCTCACCCCCCGCAGGGGTAGAGACCCAGTACTTC. Its translation is CASSPPAGVETQYF.

This clonotype was counted between two and nine times. The chain carries TRBV28 and TRBJ1-2; D is ambiguous. Germline V lookup: CDR1 MDHEN, CDR2 SYDVKM. This CDR3 has 17 amino acids. The V end lost 3 bases, the J end lost 1 base, and 18 bases lay between the germline ends. CDR3: CASSFSGSGKSNYGYTF. CDR3 nucleotide sequence: TGTGCCAGCAGTTTCTCGGGATCCGGGAAGAGTAACTATGGCTACACCTTC.

The chain links TRBV20-1 to TRBJ1-1; 7 bases match TRBD1. The V and J ends lost 5 bases and 1 base, in that order; junction bases with no gene match: 7. CDR1 and CDR2 from the germline V gene are DFQATT and SNEGSKA (reference sequence). The CDR3 sequence is 14 residues long. The DNA of the CDR3 is TGCAGTGCTTTAGAGGGGACAGCGAACACTGAAGCTTTCTTT. This translates into CSALEGTANTEAFF.

This clonotype was observed many times. The genes are TRBV7-7 and TRBJ2-7, with D possibly matching TRBD1 (5 bases). Trimming stripped 1 base from V and 5 bases from J, with 9 bases between. Germline CDR1 is SSHAT and CDR2 is FNYEAQ (reference sequence). The CDR3 consists of 13 residues. The CDR3 loop is CASSLVLGDEQYF. The DNA for the CDR3 is TGTGCCAGCAGCTTAGTATTAGGGGACGAGCAGTACTTC.